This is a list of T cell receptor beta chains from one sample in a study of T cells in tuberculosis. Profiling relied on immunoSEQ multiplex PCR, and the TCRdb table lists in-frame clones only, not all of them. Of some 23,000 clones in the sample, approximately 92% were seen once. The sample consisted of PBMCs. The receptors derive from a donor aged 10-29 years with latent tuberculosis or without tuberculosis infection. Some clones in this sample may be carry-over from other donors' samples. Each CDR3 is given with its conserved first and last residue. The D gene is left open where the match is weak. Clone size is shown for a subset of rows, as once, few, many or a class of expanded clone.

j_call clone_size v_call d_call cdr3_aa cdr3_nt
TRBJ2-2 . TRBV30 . CAWSLNTGELFF TGTGCCTGGAGTCTGAACACCGGGGAGCTGTTTTTT
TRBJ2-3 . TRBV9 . CASSIRGSGPPSTDTQYF TGTGCCAGCAGCATCCGAGGGAGTGGTCCCCCTAGCACAGATACGCAGTATTTT
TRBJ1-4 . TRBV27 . CASSFSRGEKLFF TGTGCCAGCAGTTTTTCCAGGGGAGAAAAACTGTTTTTT
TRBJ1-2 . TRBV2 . CASSEQAGLYGYTF TGTGCCAGCAGTGAACAGGCAGGACTCTATGGCTACACCTTC
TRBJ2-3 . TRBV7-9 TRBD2 CASSLGTSGYTDTQYF TGTGCCAGCAGCTTAGGGACTAGCGGGTACACAGATACGCAGTATTTT
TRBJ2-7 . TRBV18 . CASSHTPGLSSYEQYF TGTGCCAGCTCACATACTCCCGGTCTAAGCTCCTACGAGCAGTACTTC
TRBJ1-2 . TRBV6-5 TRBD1 CASSSGGRDYGYTF TGTGCCAGCAGTTCAGGGGGGCGAGACTATGGCTACACCTTC
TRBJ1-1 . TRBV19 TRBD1 CASSHGTGHMNTEAFF TGTGCCAGTAGCCACGGGACAGGACACATGAACACTGAAGCTTTCTTT
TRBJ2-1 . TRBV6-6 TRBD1 CASSGPGQGALGQFF TGTGCCAGCAGCGGACCGGGACAGGGGGCTCTTGGGCAGTTCTTC
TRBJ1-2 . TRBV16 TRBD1 CASSPGQGLRGYTF TGTGCCAGCAGCCCGGGACAGGGGCTCAGGGGCTACACCTTC
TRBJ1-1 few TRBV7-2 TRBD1 CASSPGTVPTEAFF TGTGCCAGCAGCCCAGGGACAGTTCCCACTGAAGCTTTCTTT